This T cell receptor (beta chain) derives from a study of T cells in Graves' hyperthyroidism and ophthalmopathy. For the study at large: It was at initial diagnosis, before any treatment, that peripheral blood was collected.

As to this clonotype: As yet, its antigen is unknown.

Study-level results: Ophthalmopathy was identified by the model a median about 6.8 months ahead of onset. Ophthalmopathy and stable hyperthyroidism were told apart by a 13 V-J model.

The source material, RNA transcripts, was used to amplify TCR beta CDR3 regions. The HTBI primer set served for first-round RT-PCR of the TCR CDR3. One entry per CDR3 protein results from TCRdb running MiXCR on the multiplex PCR reads. Of over 500,000 distinct CDR3 sequences in the sample, over 15% were seen once. The J segment lost 2 bases and the V segment lost 5 bases, leaving 5 bases of the junction unmatched. The CDR3 spans 14 residues. Germline CDR1 is DFQATT and CDR2 is SNEGSKA (reference sequence). Patients having uncontrolled infection, another autoimmune disease, pregnancy or lactation were not included.

The chain has TRBV20-1 and TRBJ2-7; 11 bases are shared with TRBD1. This clonotype was obtained from a woman aged 18-35 years with Graves' ophthalmopathy. Sequenced material: blood. The CDR3 DNA is TGCAGTGCTGGGGGACAGGGGGTCCCCTACGAGCAGTACTTC. This encodes CSAGGQGVPYEQYF.